The 26 T cell receptor beta chains presented below share a single source sample, sequenced in a study of T cell changes during pregnancy in multiple sclerosis. Assay used: immunoSEQ multiplex PCR; TCRdb lists only in-frame clones, some missing. Among around 56,000 clones, more than 85% were seen once, and the ten largest hold 0.38%. The specimen was CD4+ T cells from peripheral blood mononuclear cells, collected in the third trimester of pregnancy. Receptors originate from a female donor with multiple sclerosis, enrolled in a pregnancy study.

The chain has TRBV5-6 and TRBJ1-1; 7 nucleotides match TRBD1. The germline gives CDR1 SGHDT, CDR2 YYEEEE. The length of the CDR3 is 13 residues. Unmatched junction bases numbered 3, after V lost 4 bases and J lost 3 bases. In DNA, the CDR3 is TGTGCCAGCAGCCTCGGACAGGACACTGAAGCTTTCTTT. Translating gives CASSLGQDTEAFF.

The CDR3 region has the DNA TGCGCCAGCAGCCCCGATGTACCGGGACAGACAAACTATGGCTACACCTTC. Protein product: CASSPDVPGQTNYGYTF. The genes are TRBV5-1 and TRBJ1-2; 7 bases match TRBD1. Germline V lookup: CDR1 SGHRS, CDR2 YFSETQ. The CDR3 runs to 17 residues. Trimming at V came to 4 bases and at J to 2 bases, leaving 14 bases not matched to a gene.

The chain couples TRBV18 to TRBJ2-1, with a weak D call TRBD2 (6 bases). Deletions cut 3 bases from V and 3 bases from J, with 9 bases between. Germline lookup yields CDR1 KGHSH and CDR2 LQKENI. The CDR3 runs 14 residues. This CDR3 reads CASSPLASYNEQFF. In DNA, the CDR3 is TGTGCCAGCTCACCGCTAGCGAGCTACAATGAGCAGTTCTTC.

This chain links TRBV28 with TRBJ2-3; D is unresolved. Trimming stripped 7 bases from V and 0 bases from J, with 5 bases between. The CDR3 is 12 residues long. Looked up from germline, CDR1 is MDHEN and CDR2 is SYDVKM. The CDR3 spells CASKTSTDTQYF. The CDR3 coding sequence is TGTGCCAGCAAAACTAGCACAGATACGCAGTATTTT.

The gene calls are TRBV7-2 and TRBJ2-5, with 9 bases that match TRBD1. CDR1 and CDR2 (germline): SGHTA, FQGNSA. The V segment lost 6 bases and the J segment 4 bases; nucleotides outside the gene matches: 6. CDR3 size: 14 residues. This CDR3 is CASRPPGQGETQYF. CDR3 nucleotide sequence: TGTGCCAGCAGACCTCCGGGACAGGGAGAGACCCAGTACTTC.

The chain couples TRBV29-1 to TRBJ2-1; no clear D. Trimming left V 2 bases short and J 8 bases short, with 10 bases between. Germline V gene data show CDR1 as SQVTM and CDR2 as ANQGSEA. CDR3 length: 12 amino acids. In DNA form, the CDR3 reads TGCAGCGTTGAAATCCTCTCGGATGAGCAGTTCTTC. Translating it yields CSVEILSDEQFF.

V usage is TRBV9 and J usage is TRBJ2-3, with 9 positions matching TRBD1. This CDR3 has 14 amino acids. The junction had 1 base not matched to a gene; V was cut back by 2 bases and J by 3 bases. Germline CDR1 and CDR2: SGDLS and YYNGEE. The CDR3 spells CASSVDRGTDTQYF. CDR3 DNA sequence: TGTGCCAGCAGCGTCGACAGGGGGACAGATACGCAGTATTTT.

The CDR3: CASSTRLTNEKLFF. The CDR3 DNA reads as TGTGCCAGCAGTACCAGGTTGACTAATGAAAAACTGTTTTTT. The J gene is TRBJ1-4, the V gene TRBV27, with no clear D. Trimming left V 5 bases short and J 2 bases short, with 9 bases between. CDR1 is MNHEY and CDR2 is SMNVEV in the germline V gene (reference sequence). The CDR3 runs 14 residues. Full variable domain (outside the CDR3, taken from reference TRBV27 and TRBJ1-4): EAQVTQNPRYLITVTGKKLTVTCSQNMNHEYMSWYRQDPGLGLRQIYYSMNVEVTDKGDVPEGYKVSRKEKRNFPLILESPSPNQTSLYFCASSTRLTNEKLFFGSGTQLSVL.

As regards this clone: One end of the junction varies from germline; a read error may be responsible. This CDR3 is also generated by other DNA sequences in the sample. This rearrangement joins TRBV4-2 to TRBJ1-2; D may be TRBD1 (5 bases). The length of the CDR3 is 16 residues. In germline, CDR1 is LGHNA, CDR2 YNFKEQ. The CDR3 DNA follows: TGTGCCAGCAGCCCTGGCGACACAGGCGCCAGAGCGAAGAGTAACTTC. Translated: CASSPGDTGARAKSNF.

V usage is TRBV27 and J usage is TRBJ2-3, with 9 bases fitting TRBD1. The CDR3 is 15 amino acids. With V trimmed by 3 bases and J by 6 bases, 7 bases remained unmatched. Germline CDR1 reads MNHEY; CDR2 reads SMNVEV (reference sequence). The DNA of the CDR3 is TGTGCCAGCAGTTTTGCGGCACAGGGGGCTGATACGCAGTATTTT. This translates into CASSFAAQGADTQYF.

The rearrangement uses TRBV6-5 and TRBJ1-4, with unresolved D. CDR3 length equals 14 residues. V was cut by 0 bases and J by 5 bases, with 7 bases left in between. CDR1 MNHEY and CDR2 SVGAGI come from the germline V gene. CDR3 nucleotide sequence: TGTGCCAGCAGTTACTCTGGACTAAATGAAAAACTGTTTTTT. Its protein product is CASSYSGLNEKLFF.

This chain links TRBV23-1 with TRBJ2-5, with D possibly matching TRBD1 (7 bases). TRBV23-1 is annotated as an ORF whose role is uncertain. V shed 6 bases and J shed 1 base, with 18 bases lying between them. The CDR3 covers 16 residues. As DNA, the CDR3 is TGCGCCAGCAGCCTTCCGGCGGAGGGGGCCCAAGAGACCCAGTACTTC. Its translation: CASSLPAEGAQETQYF.

Points on this clone: The sample has other DNA sequences that encode this CDR3 too. V gene TRBV18 combines with J gene TRBJ2-7, with TRBD1 identical over 7 bases. Per the germline V gene, CDR1 is KGHSH and CDR2 is LQKENI. J gave up 6 bases and V 3 bases, and 5 bases lay outside the gene matches. CDR3 size: 13 residues. This CDR3 reads CASSPRQGSEQYF. CDR3 DNA sequence: TGTGCCAGCTCACCTCGACAGGGTAGCGAGCAGTACTTC.

This rearrangement joins TRBV6-1 to TRBJ2-5; possible D gene TRBD2, 7 bases. Trimming removed 1 base at V and 5 bases at J, with 14 bases between. The CDR3 loop spans 15 amino acids. Looked up from germline, CDR1 is MNHNS and CDR2 is SASEGT. CDR3 DNA: TGTGCCAGCAGTGAAGGAGGGGGGGCCGGGGAGACCCAGTACTTC. This sequence encodes CASSEGGGAGETQYF.

This clone was recorded once. The V gene is TRBV7-9, the J gene TRBJ1-4; D gene unclear. Germline CDR1 is SEHNR and CDR2 is FQNEAQ (reference sequence). V lost 1 base and J 7 bases, leaving 10 bases between the germline ends. The CDR3 is 14 residues long. The CDR3 is CASSLEGGGEKLFF. The CDR3, as DNA: TGTGCCAGCAGCTTAGAGGGAGGCGGTGAAAAACTGTTTTTT.

This clone was seen a few times. This chain joins TRBV7-2 and TRBJ2-7; no reliable D call. Germline V gene sequence: CDR1 SGHTA, CDR2 FQGNSA. The V end lost 2 bases, the J end lost 3 bases, and 2 bases lay between the germline ends. The CDR3 length is 11 residues. CDR3 sequence reads: CASSLLYEQYF. Written as DNA, the CDR3 is TGTGCCAGCAGCTTACTCTACGAGCAGTACTTC.

This chain uses TRBV25-1 with TRBJ2-4; perhaps TRBD2 as D (5 bases). Trimming removed 3 bases from V and 12 bases from J, with 9 bases in between. Germline V gene sequence: CDR1 MGHDK, CDR2 SYGVNS. The CDR3 covers 11 residues. CDR3 protein: CASSDSGGQYF. The CDR3 DNA is TGTGCCAGCAGTGATTCAGGAGGTCAGTACTTC. The complete variable domain, with remaining parts taken from reference TRBV25-1 and TRBJ2-4, reads EADIYQTPRYLVIGTGKKITLECSQTMGHDKMYWYQQDPGMELHLIHYSYGVNSTEKGDLSSESTVSRIRTEHFPLTLESARPSHTSQYLCASSDSGGQYFGAGTRLSVL.

The chain is built from TRBV9 and TRBJ2-2; no clear D. The CDR3 length is 14 residues. Germline CDR1 reads SGDLS; CDR2 reads YYNGEE. Trimming cost V 7 bases and J 1 base, with 11 bases left between them. The CDR3 DNA sequence: TGTGCCAGCCGACGGTCGGGGAACACCGGGGAGCTGTTTTTT. Protein sequence: CASRRSGNTGELFF.

The rearrangement links TRBV4-2 to TRBJ1-4, with TRBD1 matching over 7 bases. Germline trimming cut 4 bases from V and 11 bases from J; bases unmatched to any gene: 4. This CDR3 contains 12 residues. Germline values: CDR1 LGHNA, CDR2 YNFKEQ. CDR3 bases: TGTGCCAGCAGCCCGGGGACAGCCAAACTGTTTTTT. It specifies CASSPGTAKLFF.

This rearrangement joins TRBV18 to TRBJ2-2, with TRBD1 matching 12 bases. This CDR3 region has 16 residues. V lost 3 bases, J lost 3 bases, and 2 bases stayed unmatched. In germline, CDR1 is KGHSH, CDR2 LQKENI. As DNA, the CDR3 is TGTGCCAGCTCACCCGGGACAGGGGGCGACACCGGGGAGCTGTTTTTT. This gives the protein CASSPGTGGDTGELFF.

The V and J genes are TRBV5-1 and TRBJ2-1; weak D call: TRBD1 (6 bases). This CDR3 has 13 residues. Trimming took off 4 bases at V and 6 bases at J, with 11 bases between the two ends. The germline V gene encodes CDR1 SGHRS and CDR2 YFSETQ. CDR3 protein: CASSRGRFNEQFF. In DNA, the CDR3 is TGCGCCAGCAGCAGGGGGAGATTCAATGAGCAGTTCTTC.

The count of this clone is one. This sequence joins TRBV30 and TRBJ2-3; the D gene is possibly TRBD2 (5 bases). The CDR3 has 13 amino acids. V was pared by 1 base and J by 2 bases, with 7 bases between. CDR1 and CDR2 (germline): GTSNPN, SVGIG (reference sequence). CDR3 coding DNA: TGTGCCTGGAGTGCACTAGACACAGATACGCAGTATTTT. This translates into CAWSALDTDTQYF.

This clone has just one count. The chain uses TRBV7-9 and TRBJ1-1; D unclear. The germline V gene has CDR1 SEHNR and CDR2 FQNEAQ (reference sequence). The length of the CDR3 is 11 residues. The V end was cut by 4 bases, the J end by 3 bases, with 3 bases between. The CDR3 bases are TGTGCCAGCAGCTCCTACACTGAAGCTTTCTTT. It encodes CASSSYTEAFF.

In this sample, this clone turned up once. The chain carries TRBV5-1 and TRBJ1-1, with 7 bases identical to TRBD1. CDR3 length: 15 residues. V lost 0 bases to trimming and J lost 4 bases; unmatched junction nucleotides: 6. Germline V gene sequence: CDR1 SGHRS, CDR2 YFSETQ. CDR3 residues: CASSLGTGQSTEAFF. As DNA, the CDR3 is TGCGCCAGCAGCTTGGGGACAGGTCAAAGCACTGAAGCTTTCTTT.

This clone has only a few counts. The V call is TRBV18, the J call TRBJ1-1; 10 nucleotides line up with TRBD1. J was trimmed by 4 bases and V by 8 bases; bases with no gene match: 1. Per the germline V gene, CDR1 is KGHSH and CDR2 is LQKENI. The CDR3 runs to 12 residues. The CDR3 sequence: CASGQGVTEAFF. CDR3 bases: TGTGCCAGCGGACAGGGGGTCACTGAAGCTTTCTTT.

This clone was observed a single time. The CDR3 nucleotides read TGCGCCAGCAGTTCAACGAACAGGGGGCCCTACGAGCAGTACTTC. Its protein is CASSSTNRGPYEQYF. The genes are TRBV10-1 and TRBJ2-7; 9 bases line up with TRBD1. This CDR3 region has 15 residues. Unmatched junction bases numbered 7, after V lost 5 bases and J lost 2 bases. Per germline, CDR1 WNHNN and CDR2 SYGVQD (reference sequence).